Listed below are T cell receptor beta chains from one sample, sequenced in a study of T cells in Graves' hyperthyroidism and ophthalmopathy. TCRdb recomputed calls from the multiplex PCR reads with MiXCR, one row per CDR3 protein. The table includes roughly 180,000 distinct CDR3 sequences, 8% to 9.5% detected once. Sequences were obtained from blood. These receptors were obtained from a woman between 18 and 29 years old with Graves' hyperthyroidism that later progressed to Graves' ophthalmopathy. The conserved cysteine and the conserved F or W are not part of the CDR3 here. Each record gives: J gene, V gene, CDR3 protein.

J: TRBJ1-5
V: TRBV6-1
CDR3: ASSEGLNQPQH

J: TRBJ2-7
V: TRBV3-1
CDR3: ASSRGGNYEQY

J: TRBJ1-5
V: TRBV19
CDR3: ASSNQAISNQPQH

J: TRBJ1-6
V: TRBV30
CDR3: AWSVPPGGNYNSPLH

J: TRBJ1-6
V: TRBV18
CDR3: ASSPRDTSSPLH

J: TRBJ2-1
V: TRBV24-1
CDR3: ATSDFYEQF

J: TRBJ1-1
V: TRBV2
CDR3: AINRDREFLVTEAF

J: TRBJ1-5
V: TRBV27
CDR3: ASRRTGGNQPQH

J: TRBJ1-1
V: TRBV6-1
CDR3: ASSTPSLRDTEAF

J: TRBJ2-5
V: TRBV5-6
CDR3: ASSLLAGGEETQY

J: TRBJ2-6
V: TRBV15
CDR3: ATSRDGDSGANVLT

J: TRBJ2-7
V: TRBV7-9
CDR3: ASSLYQGAYEQY

J: TRBJ2-5
V: TRBV9
CDR3: ASSIDRGEETQY

J: TRBJ2-5
V: TRBV12-3/TRBV12-4
CDR3: ASSSSAQETQY

J: TRBJ1-5
V: TRBV7-2
CDR3: ASSLWNSQPQH

J: TRBJ1-6
V: TRBV28
CDR3: ASNRGGGSYNSPLH

J: TRBJ2-5
V: TRBV20-1
CDR3: SAALAEETQY

J: TRBJ1-3
V: TRBV9
CDR3: ASSKQGFFSGNTIY

J: TRBJ2-7
V: TRBV3-1
CDR3: ASSQDSTIYEQY

J: TRBJ2-3
V: TRBV4-1
CDR3: ASSQDPGTSGSPTDTQY

J: TRBJ2-2
V: TRBV30
CDR3: AWSPARVMNTGELF

J: TRBJ2-1
V: TRBV12-3/TRBV12-4
CDR3: ASSSTHEQF

J: TRBJ1-1
V: TRBV5-4
CDR3: ASSDGTGTLRAEAF

J: TRBJ2-2
V: TRBV7-6
CDR3: ASSQGEGGPNTGELF

J: TRBJ2-1
V: TRBV7-3
CDR3: ASSPSSRDRVYNEQF

J: TRBJ1-1
V: TRBV6-1
CDR3: ASSPGGGLRSDTEAF

J: TRBJ1-2
V: TRBV16
CDR3: ASSQSGPGGGYGYT

J: TRBJ2-7
V: TRBV20-1
CDR3: SARVRGGDYEQY

J: TRBJ1-6
V: TRBV7-2
CDR3: ASSRGGSYNSPLH